This TCR beta chain was documented in a study of OX40 agonist ivuxolimab in advanced cancers. For the study in its entirety: Ivuxolimab was a fully human IgG2 agonistic monoclonal antibody targeting the costimulatory receptor OX40 (CD134). Intravenous ivuxolimab was administered to patients every 2 weeks at six dose levels: 0.01, 0.1, 0.3, 1.5, 3 and 10 mg/kg. Of the approximately 50 dose-escalation patients, hepatocellular carcinoma was present in about 20, melanoma in some 15, renal cell carcinoma in 9 and head and neck cancer in 9. In the dose-escalation cohort, roughly 80% of patients were male, and the mean age was approximately 60 years, with a range of roughly 20 to 80. Patients were allowed to have had prior anti-PD-1, anti-PD-L1 or anti-CTLA-4 therapy, and 40% of the dose-escalation patients had been treated with checkpoint inhibitors. Partial responses occurred in three dose-escalation patients: two with cutaneous melanoma and one with hepatocellular carcinoma. Peripheral TCRbeta sequencing aimed to test whether ivuxolimab altered TCR sequence diversity and caused clonal T-cell expansion. The paper reports the monotherapy dose-escalation portion (N of about 54 patients) of the phase I ivuxolimab trial. What the authors observed across the whole study: After ivuxolimab, expanded clones were on average more numerous among CD8+ T cells than among CD4+ T cells. Low levels of normalized T-cell clonal expansion were also seen in some nonresponding patients. In the 0.1-3.0 mg/kg groups, partial responders were among the patients with the lowest normalized peripheral clonal expansion, particularly in CD8+ T cells. Antigen specificity was not determined for the clonally expanded peripheral T cells. At doses of 0.1 to 3.0 mg/kg, clonal expansion of both CD4+ and CD8+ blood T cells was observed from baseline to week 6.

The trial excluded patients who had a history of autoimmune disease or were on systemic immunosuppression. Peripheral blood for TCR sequencing was collected from all dose cohorts at baseline, on cycle 4 day 1, and on cycle 7 day 1. The samples were taken from a phase I, first-in-human, multicenter, open-label dose-escalation trial of ivuxolimab. The trial enrolled adults with locally advanced or metastatic head and neck squamous cell, hepatocellular, melanoma or renal cell carcinoma. Before TCR sequencing, CD4+ and CD8+ T cells were separately sorted from peripheral blood. Turning to this clone: It has no known antigen specificity. No much larger clone exists at a distance of one base, and base qualities are not known.

From cysteine to phenylalanine, the CDR3 is 14 amino acids long. Only the CDR3 region is kept as DNA, spanning 42 bases read in frame from base 1. The trim is 1 base for V and 1 base for J, with a gap of 6 bases between the germline ends. The germline V gene yields SGHTA for CDR1 and FQGTGA for CDR2. For sequencing of the TCRbeta CDR3 region, genomic DNA was extracted from the sorted cells. TCRbeta CDR3 regions were sequenced using the immunoSEQ Assay. TCRdb took over this immuneACCESS table, retaining in-frame rearrangements with V and J assigned. Such tables are incomplete; in checked studies, under half of the missing clones stem from an unresolved V gene, and the remainder is unexplained. For this sample there are 20,000 to 30,000 clones; around 86% appear just once. More than 12% of the sample belongs to the ten largest clones.

The chain uses TRBV7-3 and TRBJ2-3; the D gene assignment is ambiguous. Source: CD4+ or CD8+ T cells sorted from blood, taken in a trial of the OX40 agonist ivuxolimab. This TCR was sampled from an adult with an advanced solid tumor such as melanoma, head and neck, liver or kidney cancer. The CDR3 protein: CASSLNDGTDTQYF. The DNA reads TGTGCCAGCAGCTTAAACGACGGCACAGATACGCAGTATTTT.